Described below is a single TCR beta chain sequence and its context. The antigen is unknown. This entry is derived from a study of identical twins. Overall study findings and caveats: Invariant populations such as MAIT and iNKT cells could partly muddle zero-insertion analyses. For out-of-frame beta sequences, excess twin sharing was weaker.

TCRdb analysed the 5' RACE reads with MiXCR anew, one entry per CDR3 protein. The sample includes about 200,000 distinct CDR3 sequences, 5.5% to 7.5% of them seen just once. This sample also appeared in a second study, on T cells expressing NK-cell markers. That paper states: Of the CD8+ T cell pool in about 6 donors, roughly 1.0-7.0% was accounted for by dominant NKG2C+ clonotypes.

The sequenced sample was CD8+ T cells sorted from blood. The clonotype comes from a young woman in good health.

The CDR3 bases are TGTGCCAGCTCACCGGGACAGGGGAAAAGGCGGACTGAAGCTTTCTTT. It is translated as CASSPGQGKRRTEAFF. The chain links TRBV18 to TRBJ1-1; 10 bases line up with TRBD1. The CDR3 sequence is 16 residues long. Germline CDR1 is KGHSH and CDR2 is LQKENI. The V segment lost 3 bases and the J segment 5 bases; nucleotides outside the gene matches: 9.